Listed here is a single T cell receptor beta chain. As handled by the study authors: For nucleated cells, counts were estimated from reference gene primer amplification. This table comes from immunoSEQ multiplex PCR, and its TCRdb copy is limited to in-frame clones, with some not included. Clone size and V and J calls were adopted from that table, with D and trimming inferred from the DNA. This repertoire shows roughly 300,000 clones, roughly 91% found once; its top ten account for approximately 2%. One Seattle source followed patients from active infection through their disease course. This entry is derived from a study of blood T cell repertoires in COVID-19. Study summary: Sources were T cells, B-cell-depleted T cells, or PBMCs; the material itself was cDNA or gDNA.

Germline V CDR1 and CDR2: SGDLS, YYNGEE. The length of the CDR3 is 14 residues. V was trimmed by 0 bases and J by 2 bases, leaving 9 bases between them. The source of this sequence is a woman aged 25 to 39 with COVID-19, enrolled during active disease. The sample was peripheral blood. The gene calls are TRBV9 and TRBJ2-7, with D possibly matching TRBD1 (5 bases). The CDR3: CASSVEDTPYEQYV. The CDR3 DNA reads as TGTGCCAGCAGCGTAGAGGACACCCCCTACGAGCAGTACGTC.